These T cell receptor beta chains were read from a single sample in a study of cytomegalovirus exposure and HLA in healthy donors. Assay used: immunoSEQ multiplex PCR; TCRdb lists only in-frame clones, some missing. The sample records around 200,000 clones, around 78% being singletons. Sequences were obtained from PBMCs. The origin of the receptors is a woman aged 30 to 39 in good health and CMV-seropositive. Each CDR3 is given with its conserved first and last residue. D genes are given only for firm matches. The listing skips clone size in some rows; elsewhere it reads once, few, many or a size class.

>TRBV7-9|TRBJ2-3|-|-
CASSSPGTQYF
TGTGCCAGCAGCTCCCCAGGTACGCAGTATTTT
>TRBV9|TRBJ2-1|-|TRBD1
CASSVGPGTEVEQFF
TGTGCCAGCAGCGTAGGTCCCGGGACAGAAGTTGAGCAGTTCTTC
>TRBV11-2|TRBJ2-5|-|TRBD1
CASSLDGTGDETQYF
TGTGCCAGCAGCTTAGATGGGACAGGGGATGAGACCCAGTACTTC
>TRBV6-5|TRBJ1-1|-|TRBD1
CASSYLAGGTEAFF
TGTGCCAGCAGTTACCTGGCAGGGGGAACTGAAGCTTTCTTT
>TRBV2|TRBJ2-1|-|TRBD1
CASSGTGGIYNEQFF
TGTGCCAGCAGCGGGACAGGGGGGATTTACAATGAGCAGTTCTTC
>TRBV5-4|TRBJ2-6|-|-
CASSLERPGANVLTF
TGTGCCAGCAGCTTGGAGAGGCCTGGGGCCAACGTCCTGACTTTC
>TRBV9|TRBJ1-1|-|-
CASSVRTTSTEAFF
TGTGCCAGCAGCGTCCGGACAACCAGCACTGAAGCTTTCTTT
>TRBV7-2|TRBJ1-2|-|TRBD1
CASSFGLTGAYGYAF
TGTGCCAGCAGCTTTGGACTAACAGGGGCCTATGGCTACGCCTTC
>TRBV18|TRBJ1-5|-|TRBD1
CASSPQPLTGEVSNQPQHF
TGTGCCAGCTCACCACAACCGTTGACAGGGGAGGTATCCAATCAGCCCCAGCATTTT
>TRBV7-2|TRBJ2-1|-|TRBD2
CASSYAGTSGYNEQFF
TGTGCCAGCAGTTATGCCGGGACTAGCGGTTACAATGAGCAGTTCTTC
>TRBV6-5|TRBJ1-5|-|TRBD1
CASRQGQVLNQPQHF
TGTGCCAGCAGACAGGGACAGGTGCTCAATCAGCCCCAGCATTTT
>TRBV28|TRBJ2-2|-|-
CASSAPGGNTGELFF
TGTGCCAGCAGTGCCCCCGGGGGAAACACCGGGGAGCTGTTTTTT
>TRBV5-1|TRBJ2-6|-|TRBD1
CASSLGTGTGFSGANVLTF
TGCGCCAGCAGCTTGGGCACCGGGACAGGGTTCTCTGGGGCCAACGTCCTGACTTTC
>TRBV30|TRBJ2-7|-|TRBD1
CAWSVGDSRHEQYF
TGTGCCTGGAGTGTCGGGGACAGTCGCCACGAGCAGTACTTC
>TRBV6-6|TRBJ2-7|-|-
CASSYERRQYF
TGTGCCAGCAGTTACGAGCGAAGGCAGTACTTC
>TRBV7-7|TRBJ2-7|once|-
CASSLGLRDEQYF
TGTGCCAGCAGCTTAGGTCTCCGGGACGAGCAGTACTTC
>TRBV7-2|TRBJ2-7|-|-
CASSLNRAISSYEQYF
TGTGCCAGCAGCCTCAACAGGGCGATTAGCTCCTACGAGCAGTACTTC
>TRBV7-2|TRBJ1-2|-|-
CASSLTGTQYGYTF
TGTGCCAGCAGCTTAACCGGGACACAGTATGGCTACACCTTC
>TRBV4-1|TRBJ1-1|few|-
CASSLLRGEAFF
TGCGCCAGCAGCCTCCTTAGGGGGGAAGCTTTCTTT
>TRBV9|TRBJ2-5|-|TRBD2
CASSVQPPSTGGEETQYF
TGTGCCAGCAGCGTTCAACCTCCGTCTACGGGGGGGGAAGAGACCCAGTACTTC
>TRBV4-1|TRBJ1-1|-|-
CASSQGLEGNTEAFF
TGCGCCAGCAGCCAAGGATTGGAGGGGAACACTGAAGCTTTCTTT
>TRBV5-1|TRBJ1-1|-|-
CASRIGNQVTMNTEAFF
TGCGCCAGCAGAATTGGAAATCAGGTTACAATGAACACTGAAGCTTTCTTT
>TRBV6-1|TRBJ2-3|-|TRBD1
CASSEARWTGPSHSTDTQYF
TGTGCCAGCAGTGAAGCGCGTTGGACAGGGCCTTCCCACAGCACAGATACGCAGTATTTT
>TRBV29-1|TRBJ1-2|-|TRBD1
CSVEETGFQTGYTF
TGCAGCGTTGAAGAGACAGGGTTCCAGACCGGCTACACCTTC
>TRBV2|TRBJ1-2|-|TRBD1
CASLRQGADYGYTF
TGTGCCAGCCTGAGACAGGGGGCGGACTATGGCTACACCTTC
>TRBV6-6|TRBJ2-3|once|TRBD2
CASSYRGGTADTQYF
TGTGCCAGCAGTTATCGCGGGGGGACTGCAGATACGCAGTATTTT
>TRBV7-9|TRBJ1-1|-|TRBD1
CASSQRQGPMNTEAFF
TGTGCCAGCAGCCAAAGACAGGGCCCGATGAACACTGAAGCTTTCTTT
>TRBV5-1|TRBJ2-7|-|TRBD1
CASSLLGTGSSYEQYF
TGCGCCAGCAGCTTGTTAGGGACAGGGAGCTCCTACGAGCAGTACTTC